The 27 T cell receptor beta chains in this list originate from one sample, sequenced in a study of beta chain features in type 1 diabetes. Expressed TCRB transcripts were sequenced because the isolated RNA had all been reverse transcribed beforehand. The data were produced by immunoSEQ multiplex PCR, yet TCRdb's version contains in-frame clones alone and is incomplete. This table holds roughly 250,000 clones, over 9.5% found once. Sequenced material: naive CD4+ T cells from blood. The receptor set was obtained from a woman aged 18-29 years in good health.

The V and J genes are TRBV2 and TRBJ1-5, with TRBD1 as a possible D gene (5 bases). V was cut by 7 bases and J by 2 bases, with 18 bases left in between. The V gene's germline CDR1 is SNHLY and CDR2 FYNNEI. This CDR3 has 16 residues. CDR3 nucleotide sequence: TGTGCCAGCAAGGGGACCGGGGGAGGGGGCAATCAGCCCCAGCATTTT. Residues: CASKGTGGGGNQPQHF.

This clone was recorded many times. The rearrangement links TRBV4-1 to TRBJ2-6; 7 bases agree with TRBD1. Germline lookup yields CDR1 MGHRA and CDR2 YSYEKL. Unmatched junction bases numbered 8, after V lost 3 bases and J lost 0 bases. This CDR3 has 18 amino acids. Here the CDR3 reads CASSHDRAPVSGANVLTF. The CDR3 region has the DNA TGCGCCAGCAGCCATGACAGGGCACCAGTCTCTGGGGCCAACGTCCTGACTTTC.

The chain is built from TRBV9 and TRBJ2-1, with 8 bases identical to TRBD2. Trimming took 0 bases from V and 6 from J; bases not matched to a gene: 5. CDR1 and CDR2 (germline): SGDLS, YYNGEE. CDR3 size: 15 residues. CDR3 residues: CASSVDQREGNEQFF. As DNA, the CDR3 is TGTGCCAGCAGCGTAGATCAACGGGAGGGCAATGAGCAGTTCTTC.

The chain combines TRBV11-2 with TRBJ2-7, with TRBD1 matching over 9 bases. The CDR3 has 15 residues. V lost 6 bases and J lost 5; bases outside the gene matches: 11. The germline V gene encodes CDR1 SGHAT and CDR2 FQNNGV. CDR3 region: CASSRTGTGLDEQYF. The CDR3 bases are TGTGCCAGCAGTCGCACCGGGACAGGGTTGGACGAGCAGTACTTC. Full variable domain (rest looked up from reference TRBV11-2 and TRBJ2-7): EAGVAQSPRYKIIEKRQSVAFWCNPISGHATLYWYQQILGQGPKLLIQFQNNGVVDDSQLPKDRFSAERLKGVDSTLKIQPAKLEDSAVYLCASSRTGTGLDEQYFGPGTRLTVT.

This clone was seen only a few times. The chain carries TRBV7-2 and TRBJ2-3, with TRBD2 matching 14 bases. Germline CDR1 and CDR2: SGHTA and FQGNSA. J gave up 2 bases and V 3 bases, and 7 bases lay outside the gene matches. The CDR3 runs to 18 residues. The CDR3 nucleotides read TGTGCCAGCAGCTTCGGACTAGCGGGGGGTAGAAACACAGATACGCAGTATTTT. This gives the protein CASSFGLAGGRNTDTQYF.

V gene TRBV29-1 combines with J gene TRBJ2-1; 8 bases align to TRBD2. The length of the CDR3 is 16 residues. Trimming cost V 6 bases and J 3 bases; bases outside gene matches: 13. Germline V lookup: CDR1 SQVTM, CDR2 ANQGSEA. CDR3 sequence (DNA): TGCAGCGTGGCCGGGACTAGAGCCTCTTTCTACAATGAGCAGTTCTTC. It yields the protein CSVAGTRASFYNEQFF.

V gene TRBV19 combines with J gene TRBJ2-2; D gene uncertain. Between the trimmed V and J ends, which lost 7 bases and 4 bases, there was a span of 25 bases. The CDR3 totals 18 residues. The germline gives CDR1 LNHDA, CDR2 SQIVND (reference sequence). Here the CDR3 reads CASIGRFLGSRSTGELFF. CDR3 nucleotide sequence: TGTGCCAGTATAGGCAGGTTCCTCGGTTCGCGAAGCACCGGGGAGCTGTTTTTT.

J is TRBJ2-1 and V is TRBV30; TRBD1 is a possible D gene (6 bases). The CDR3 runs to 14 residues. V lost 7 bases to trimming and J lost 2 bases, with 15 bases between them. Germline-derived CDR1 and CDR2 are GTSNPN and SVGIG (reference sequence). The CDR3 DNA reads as TGTGCCTCCTATGGACAGCAGGCCTACAATGAGCAGTTCTTC. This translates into CASYGQQAYNEQFF.

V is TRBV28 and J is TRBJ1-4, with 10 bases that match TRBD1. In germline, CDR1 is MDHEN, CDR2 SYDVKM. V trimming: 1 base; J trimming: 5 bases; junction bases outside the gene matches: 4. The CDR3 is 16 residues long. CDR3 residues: CASSLYRGQGNEKLFF. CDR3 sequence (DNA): TGTGCCAGCAGTTTATACCGGGGACAGGGGAATGAAAAACTGTTTTTT.

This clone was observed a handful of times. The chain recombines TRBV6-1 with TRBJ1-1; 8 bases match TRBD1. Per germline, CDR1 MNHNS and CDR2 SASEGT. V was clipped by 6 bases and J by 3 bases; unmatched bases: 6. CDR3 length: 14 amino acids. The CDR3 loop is CASRGLDRDTEAFF. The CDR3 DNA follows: TGTGCCAGCAGGGGGTTGGACAGGGACACTGAAGCTTTCTTT.

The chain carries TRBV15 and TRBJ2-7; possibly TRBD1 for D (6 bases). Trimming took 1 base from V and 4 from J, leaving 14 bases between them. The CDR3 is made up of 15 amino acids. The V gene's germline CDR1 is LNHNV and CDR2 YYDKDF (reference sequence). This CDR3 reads CATSRANGQSYEQYF. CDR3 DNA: TGTGCCACCAGCAGAGCTAATGGACAGTCTTACGAGCAGTACTTC.

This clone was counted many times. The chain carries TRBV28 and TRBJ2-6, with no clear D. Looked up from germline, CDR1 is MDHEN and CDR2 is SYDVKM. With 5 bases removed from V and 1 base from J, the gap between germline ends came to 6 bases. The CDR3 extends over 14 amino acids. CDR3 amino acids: CASSIASGANVLTF. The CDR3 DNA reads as TGTGCCAGCAGTATAGCTTCTGGGGCCAACGTCCTGACTTTC.

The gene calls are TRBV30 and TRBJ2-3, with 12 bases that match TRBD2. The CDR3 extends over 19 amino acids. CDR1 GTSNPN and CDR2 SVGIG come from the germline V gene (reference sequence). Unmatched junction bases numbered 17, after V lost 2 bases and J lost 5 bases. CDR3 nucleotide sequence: TGTGCCTGGAGTTTCCGGAGACTAGCGGGGGATAAACTGGGAGATACGCAGTATTTT. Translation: CAWSFRRLAGDKLGDTQYF.

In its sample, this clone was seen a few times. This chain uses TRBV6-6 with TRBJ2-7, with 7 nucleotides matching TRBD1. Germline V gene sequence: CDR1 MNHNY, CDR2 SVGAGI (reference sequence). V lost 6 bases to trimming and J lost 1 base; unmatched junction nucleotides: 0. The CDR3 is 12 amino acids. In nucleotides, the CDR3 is TGTGCCAGCAGGACAGGGTCCTACGAGCAGTACTTC. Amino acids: CASRTGSYEQYF.

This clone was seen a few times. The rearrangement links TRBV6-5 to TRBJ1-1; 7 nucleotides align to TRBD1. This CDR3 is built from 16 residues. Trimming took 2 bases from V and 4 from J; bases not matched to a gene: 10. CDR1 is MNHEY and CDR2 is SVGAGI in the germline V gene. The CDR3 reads CASSYGSQGWSTEAFF. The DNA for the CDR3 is TGTGCCAGCAGTTACGGATCACAGGGGTGGAGCACTGAAGCTTTCTTT.

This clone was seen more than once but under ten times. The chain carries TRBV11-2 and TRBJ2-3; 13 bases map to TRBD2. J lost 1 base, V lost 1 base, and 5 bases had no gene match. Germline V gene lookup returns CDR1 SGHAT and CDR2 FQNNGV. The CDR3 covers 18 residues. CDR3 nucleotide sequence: TGTGCCAGCAGCTTAGGTGGACTAGCGGGGGCCCGCACAGATACGCAGTATTTT. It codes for CASSLGGLAGARTDTQYF.

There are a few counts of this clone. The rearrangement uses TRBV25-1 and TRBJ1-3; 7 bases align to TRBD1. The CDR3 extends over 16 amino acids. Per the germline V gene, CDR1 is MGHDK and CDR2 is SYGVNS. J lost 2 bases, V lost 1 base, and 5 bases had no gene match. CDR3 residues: CASSEFQRGPGNTIYF. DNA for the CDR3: TGTGCCAGCAGTGAATTCCAGAGGGGGCCTGGAAACACCATATATTTT.

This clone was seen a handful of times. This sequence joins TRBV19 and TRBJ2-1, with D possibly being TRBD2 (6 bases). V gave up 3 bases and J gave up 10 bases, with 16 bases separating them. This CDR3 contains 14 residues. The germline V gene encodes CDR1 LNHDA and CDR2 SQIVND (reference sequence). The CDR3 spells CASSMGRGGNEQFF. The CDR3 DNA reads TGTGCCAGTAGTATGGGGCGGGGCGGAAACGAGCAGTTCTTC.

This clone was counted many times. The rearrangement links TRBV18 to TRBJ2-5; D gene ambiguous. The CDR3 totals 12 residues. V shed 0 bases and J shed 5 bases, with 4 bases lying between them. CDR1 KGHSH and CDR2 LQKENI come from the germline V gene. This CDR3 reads CASSPPAETQYF. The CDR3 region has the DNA TGTGCCAGCTCACCACCGGCCGAGACCCAGTACTTC.

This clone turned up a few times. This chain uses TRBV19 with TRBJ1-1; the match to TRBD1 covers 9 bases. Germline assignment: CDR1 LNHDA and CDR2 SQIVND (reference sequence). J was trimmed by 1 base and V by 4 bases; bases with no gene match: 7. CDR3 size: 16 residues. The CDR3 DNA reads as TGTGCCAGTAGTAGGGCGGACAGGGGAGAGAACACTGAAGCTTTCTTT. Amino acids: CASSRADRGENTEAFF.

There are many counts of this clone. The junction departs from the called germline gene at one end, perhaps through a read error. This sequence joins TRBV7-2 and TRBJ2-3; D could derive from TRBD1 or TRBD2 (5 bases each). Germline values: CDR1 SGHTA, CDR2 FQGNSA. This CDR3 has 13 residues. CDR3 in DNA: TGTGCCACCAGCAGGGAGCGCACAGATACGCAGTATTTT. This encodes CATSRERTDTQYF.

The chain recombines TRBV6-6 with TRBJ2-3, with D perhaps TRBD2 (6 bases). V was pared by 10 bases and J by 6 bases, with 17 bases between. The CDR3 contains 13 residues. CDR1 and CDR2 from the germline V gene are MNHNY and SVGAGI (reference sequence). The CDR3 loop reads CATGRRGGDTQYF. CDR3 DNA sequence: TGTGCCACCGGCCGTAGGGGAGGTGATACGCAGTATTTT.

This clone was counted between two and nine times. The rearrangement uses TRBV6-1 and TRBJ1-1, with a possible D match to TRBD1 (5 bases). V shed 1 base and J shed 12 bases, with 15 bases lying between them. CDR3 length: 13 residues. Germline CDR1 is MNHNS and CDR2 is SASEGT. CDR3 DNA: TGTGCCAGCAGTGAAGATAGGTGGGGCAACTCTTTCTTT. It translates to CASSEDRWGNSFF.

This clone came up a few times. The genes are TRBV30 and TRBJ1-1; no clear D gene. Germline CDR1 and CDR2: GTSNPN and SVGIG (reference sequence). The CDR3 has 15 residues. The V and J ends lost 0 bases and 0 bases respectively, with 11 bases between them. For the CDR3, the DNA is TGTGCCTGGAGTGTACTGCGTCCGATGAACACTGAAGCTTTCTTT. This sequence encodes CAWSVLRPMNTEAFF.

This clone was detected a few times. The CDR3 DNA reads as TGCGCCAGCAGCTTATTGAGGGAGGGCTACACCTTC. Protein: CASSLLREGYTF. J is TRBJ1-2 and V is TRBV5-1; no definite D call. V was shortened by 2 bases and J by 8 bases, with 10 bases between the two germline ends. Looked up from germline, CDR1 is SGHRS and CDR2 is YFSETQ. This CDR3 is built from 12 residues.

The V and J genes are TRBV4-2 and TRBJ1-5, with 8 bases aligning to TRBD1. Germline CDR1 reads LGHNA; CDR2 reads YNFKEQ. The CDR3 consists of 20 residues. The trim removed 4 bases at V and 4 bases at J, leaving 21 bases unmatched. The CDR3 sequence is CASSLGPTSPGQARNQPQHF. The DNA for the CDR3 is TGTGCCAGCAGCCTCGGCCCCACCAGTCCGGGACAGGCCAGGAATCAGCCCCAGCATTTT.

The chain's CDR3 is CASSVASGVYNEQFF. The CDR3 coding sequence is TGTGCCAGCAGCGTAGCTAGCGGGGTATACAATGAGCAGTTCTTC. This chain joins TRBV9 and TRBJ2-1, with 9 bases matching TRBD2. Germline assignment: CDR1 SGDLS and CDR2 YYNGEE. The CDR3 totals 15 residues. V lost 0 bases, J lost 4 bases, and 2 bases stayed unmatched.